This T cell receptor beta chain was sequenced in a study of HIV-infected patients and healthy controls. Reverse transcription used around 540 ng RNA and constant-region primers for alpha and beta. Separate chain-specific third strand synthesis with multiplexing indices produced the alpha and beta libraries. In TCRdb, the 5' RACE reads were re-called with MiXCR into one record per CDR3 protein. The table shows 11,000 to 15,000 distinct CDR3 sequences, with roughly a tenth occurring only once. This clonotype was seen ten or more times. Whole blood was used without fractionation, so all unsorted peripheral T cells were included. The CDR3 covers 14 residues. Germline values: CDR1 LNHDA, CDR2 SQIVND (reference sequence). The V end lost 3 bases, the J end lost 11 bases, and 19 bases lay between the germline ends.

The chain joins TRBV19 to TRBJ1-1, with TRBD1 as a possible D gene (6 bases). The TCR originated in an adult in good health. The sequenced sample was blood. The CDR3 DNA reads TGTGCCAGTAGTATCGCGGACAGTCGGCAAAGTGCTTTCTTT. Its protein is CASSIADSRQSAFF.